The clone carrying this T cell receptor beta chain appeared once. The source of the sample is a study of blood T cell repertoires in COVID-19. Study context: Collection of acute and convalescent COVID-19 samples took place in the United States, Italy and Spain. PBMCs, B-cell-depleted T cells, or T cells provided the cDNA or gDNA that made up the material.

Sequenced by immunoSEQ multiplex PCR; TCRdb stores in-frame clones only, minus some. The table records about 410,000 clones, about 91% of them present only once. In germline, CDR1 is MNHEY, CDR2 SMNVEV (reference sequence). The V end was cut by 7 bases, the J end by 3 bases, with 23 bases between. The CDR3 covers 17 residues. Recruited during active infection, patients (from Seattle) were subsequently followed longitudinally. The TCR was taken from a woman aged 40 to 55 with COVID-19, enrolled during active disease. J is TRBJ2-3 and V is TRBV27; D is possibly TRBD1 (6 bases). Material for sequencing was peripheral blood. CDR3 region: CASKAGEVSHRTDTQYF. DNA of the CDR3: TGTGCCAGCAAGGCAGGGGAAGTTTCGCACCGAACAGATACGCAGTATTTT.